This T cell receptor beta chain came from a study of a mutant IDH1 vaccine in newly diagnosed glioma. As to this clone: Its antigen is undetermined.

Assay used: immunoSEQ multiplex PCR; TCRdb lists only in-frame clones, some missing. The table shows 90,000 to 100,000 clones, with 85% to 90% occurring only once. Indicated time point: week 47, end of study. Doses of 300 ug of mutant IDH1 20-mer peptide were given with topical imiquimod. This CDR3 comprises 15 residues. Germline CDR1 is MNHEY and CDR2 is SVGAGI. The ends were cut back, 0 bases at V and 7 bases at J, with 16 bases in the middle. This sequence joins TRBV6-5 and TRBJ2-7; the D gene is possibly TRBD1 (5 bases). The sequencing used PBMCs, collected from a glioma patient whose treatment included an IDH1 peptide vaccine. The receptor was isolated from a woman aged 45-65 years with glioma. The CDR3 protein is CASSYSSQGGGEQYF. CDR3 DNA sequence: TGTGCCAGCAGTTACTCGTCCCAGGGTGGTGGGGAGCAGTACTTC.